One sample yielded the 29 T cell receptor beta chains listed below, sequenced in a study of blood T cell repertoires in COVID-19. Clones were sequenced by immunoSEQ multiplex PCR, and TCRdb holds only the in-frame ones, with some missing. Of 4,900 or so clones listed, roughly 89% are singletons. The specimen sequenced was peripheral blood. These receptors all come from a human donor in a cohort sampled during active COVID-19.

This clone was seen only a few times. This chain connects TRBV24-1 to TRBJ1-5; 9 bases are shared with TRBD1. This CDR3 has 15 amino acids. Per germline, CDR1 KGHDR and CDR2 SFDVKD. The V segment lost 4 bases and the J segment 4 bases; nucleotides outside the gene matches: 4. The CDR3 reads CATSDPGTGNQPQHF. The CDR3 region has the DNA TGTGCCACCAGTGACCCCGGGACAGGGAATCAGCCCCAGCATTTT.

The chain employs TRBV5-1 and TRBJ1-3; 7 bases fit TRBD1. V lost 3 bases and J lost 4; bases outside the gene matches: 1. The CDR3 is made up of 13 amino acids. Germline CDR1 reads SGHRS; CDR2 reads YFSETQ. As DNA, the CDR3 is TGCGCCAGCAGCTCGGGACAGGGAAACACCATATATTTT. Protein: CASSSGQGNTIYF. The whole variable domain, filled in from reference TRBV5-1 and TRBJ1-3, reads KAGVTQTPRYLIKTRGQQVTLSCSPISGHRSVSWYQQTPGQGLQFLFEYFSETQRNKGNFPGRFSGRQFSNSRSEMNVSTLELGDSALYLCASSSGQGNTIYFGEGSWLTVV.

The chain combines TRBV28 with TRBJ2-7; 7 bases fit TRBD2. The CDR3 spans 14 residues. The V segment lost 3 bases and the J segment 6 bases; nucleotides outside the gene matches: 8. Germline V gene sequence: CDR1 MDHEN, CDR2 SYDVKM. The CDR3 reads CASSFSRAGTEQYF. In DNA form, the CDR3 reads TGTGCCAGCAGTTTCTCCAGAGCGGGAACCGAGCAGTACTTC. Filled out from reference TRBV28 and TRBJ2-7, the complete variable domain reads DVKVTQSSRYLVKRTGEKVFLECVQDMDHENMFWYRQDPGLGLRLIYFSYDVKMKEKGDIPEGYSVSREKKERFSLILESASTNQTSMYLCASSFSRAGTEQYFGPGTRLTVT.

The genes are TRBV19 and TRBJ2-4, with 8 bases aligning to TRBD1. The germline gives CDR1 LNHDA, CDR2 SQIVND (reference sequence). Unmatched junction bases numbered 13, after V lost 4 bases and J lost 8 bases. CDR3 length equals 16 residues. The CDR3 sequence: CASSTDRTGKKDIQYF. CDR3 coding DNA: TGTGCCAGTAGTACGGATAGGACAGGGAAGAAAGACATTCAGTACTTC.

This chain uses TRBV19 with TRBJ2-5; the match to TRBD2 covers 13 bases. Trimming took 10 bases from V and 5 from J; bases not matched to a gene: 7. Germline V gives CDR1 LNHDA, CDR2 SQIVND (reference sequence). The CDR3 extends over 14 amino acids. Here the CDR3 DNA reads TGTGCCACTCGACTAGCGGGGGGCGGTGAGACCCAGTACTTC. Translated: CATRLAGGGETQYF.

The J gene is TRBJ2-7, the V gene TRBV7-9, with unresolved D. This CDR3 has 14 amino acids. CDR1 and CDR2 from the germline V gene are SEHNR and FQNEAQ (reference sequence). Trimming removed 0 bases at V and 0 bases at J, with 6 bases between. CDR3 region: CASSLAEASYEQYF. CDR3 bases: TGTGCCAGCAGCTTAGCAGAAGCCTCCTACGAGCAGTACTTC.

The V gene is TRBV27, the J gene TRBJ2-1; 13 bases agree with TRBD2. The germline V gene encodes CDR1 MNHEY and CDR2 SMNVEV (reference sequence). Trimming took 6 bases from V and 15 from J; bases not matched to a gene: 23. CDR3 length equals 18 residues. Here the CDR3 DNA reads TGTGCCAGCAGCAAATGGACTAGCGGGAGACAATTAATCGTGCGGCTGTTCTTC. Translation: CASSKWTSGRQLIVRLFF.

This clone has only a few counts. The rearrangement uses TRBV7-8 and TRBJ1-2; 8 bases map to TRBD1. CDR3 length: 14 residues. V trimming: 5 bases; J trimming: 11 bases; junction bases outside the gene matches: 13. Germline V gene sequence: CDR1 SGHVS, CDR2 FQNEAQ. CDR3 nucleotide sequence: TGTGCCAGCAGCCAAGGACAGGGAGTTTTTGGGTACACCTTC. This translates into CASSQGQGVFGYTF.

The chain couples TRBV7-2 to TRBJ2-1; 8 bases line up with TRBD2. V lost 0 bases to trimming and J lost 7 bases; unmatched junction nucleotides: 14. Germline-derived CDR1 and CDR2 are SGHTA and FQGNSA. This CDR3 comprises 18 residues. The CDR3 protein is CASSLAGSGGSAKNEQFF. In nucleotides, the CDR3 is TGTGCCAGCAGCTTAGCAGGGAGCGGGGGTTCGGCGAAGAATGAGCAGTTCTTC. Variable domain in full (rest from reference TRBV7-2 and TRBJ2-1): GAGVSQSPSNKVTEKGKDVELRCDPISGHTALYWYRQSLGQGLEFLIYFQGNSAPDKSGLPSDRFSAERTGGSVSTLTIQRTQQEDSAVYLCASSLAGSGGSAKNEQFFGPGTRLTVL.

The chain recombines TRBV6-6 with TRBJ1-2; D remains unclear. Trimming pared 6 bases from V and 6 bases from J, leaving 17 bases between. Looked up from germline, CDR1 is MNHNY and CDR2 is SVGAGI (reference sequence). The CDR3 length is 14 residues. As DNA, the CDR3 is TGTGCCAGCAGCGAGACCGGGGTGGATGATGGCTACACCTTC. As protein: CASSETGVDDGYTF.

The rearrangement uses TRBV9 and TRBJ2-1; 9 bases match TRBD2. From germline, CDR1 is SGDLS and CDR2 YYNGEE. The CDR3 is 15 amino acids. V lost 1 base and J lost 4; bases outside the gene matches: 3. This CDR3 is CASSVSAGGYNEQFF. CDR3 coding DNA: TGTGCCAGCAGCGTAAGTGCGGGGGGGTACAATGAGCAGTTCTTC. Full variable domain (outside the CDR3, taken from reference TRBV9 and TRBJ2-1): DSGVTQTPKHLITATGQRVTLRCSPRSGDLSVYWYQQSLDQGLQFLIQYYNGEERAKGNILERFSAQQFPDLHSELNLSSLELGDSALYFCASSVSAGGYNEQFFGPGTRLTVL.

This chain joins TRBV12-5 and TRBJ1-1; D unclear. The CDR3 contains 12 residues. CDR1 LGHNT and CDR2 FRNRAP come from the germline V gene. V was clipped by 5 bases and J by 1 base, with 5 bases between them. CDR3 residues: CASGVQNTEAFF. The CDR3 region has the DNA TGTGCTAGTGGTGTACAGAACACTGAAGCTTTCTTT.

In regard to this clone: At one end, the junction sequence differs from germline, possibly due to a read error. J is TRBJ2-5 and V is TRBV5-1; 11 bases map to TRBD2. Germline V CDR1 and CDR2: SGHRS, YFSETQ. CDR3 length: 16 amino acids. The CDR3 DNA sequence: TGCGCCAGCAACCCAGAGGGCGCCGGACTAGCGGGTCCCGGGGACTTC. Amino acid sequence: CASNPEGAGLAGPGDF.

This chain links TRBV28 with TRBJ1-2, with 8 positions matching TRBD1. Trimming took 7 bases from V and 3 from J; bases not matched to a gene: 4. Germline values: CDR1 MDHEN, CDR2 SYDVKM. CDR3 length: 13 residues. Written as DNA, the CDR3 is TGTGCCAGCACCTCGACAGGGGACTATGGCTACACCTTC. Protein: CASTSTGDYGYTF.

The rearrangement joins TRBV7-6 to TRBJ2-1; 7 bases line up with TRBD2. The J segment lost 8 bases and the V segment lost 2 bases, leaving 9 bases of the junction unmatched. The CDR3 has 15 residues. Germline CDR1 SGHVS, CDR2 FNYEAQ. The CDR3 DNA follows: TGTGCCAGCAGCTTAAGGGGCGGGGCGGGGGATGAGCAGTTCTTC. Residues: CASSLRGGAGDEQFF.

Concerning this clone itself: One end of the junction fails to match germline, which may point to a read error. The chain links TRBV6-2 or TRBV6-3 to TRBJ1-1, with D unclear. This CDR3 spans 14 amino acids. Germline V lookup: CDR1 MNHEY, CDR2 SVGEGT. CDR3 loop: CASSNSGVDTEAFF. The CDR3 DNA reads TGTGCCAGCAGTAACTCGGGCGTTGACACTGAAGCTTTCTTT.

The CDR3 is CASSLAAGSTDTQYF. DNA for the CDR3: TGTGCCAGCAGCTTAGCAGCGGGTTCCACAGATACGCAGTATTTT. This chain links TRBV11-2 with TRBJ2-3, with a tentative D call TRBD2 (6 bases). V lost 1 base and J 2 bases, leaving 10 bases between the germline ends. The germline V gene has CDR1 SGHAT and CDR2 FQNNGV. The length of the CDR3 is 15 residues.

This chain joins TRBV5-5 and TRBJ2-1; 7 bases line up with TRBD1. The CDR3 consists of 15 residues. The V gene end was trimmed by 5 bases and the J gene end by 9 bases; junction bases not matched to a gene: 14. Germline CDR1 and CDR2: SGHKS and YYEKEE (reference sequence). Here the CDR3 DNA reads TGTGCCAGCAGTTCCCAGGGGGTAAGGGGTGGTGAGCAGTTCTTC. This gives the protein CASSSQGVRGGEQFF.

The chain uses TRBV30 and TRBJ1-6; D unresolved. Trimming removed 3 bases from V and 3 bases from J, with 12 bases in between. From germline, CDR1 is GTSNPN and CDR2 SVGIG (reference sequence). The CDR3 runs 15 residues. In DNA form, the CDR3 reads TGTGCCTGGAGGAGCTGGGCTGTCTATAATTCACCCCTCCACTTT. Translated, it gives CAWRSWAVYNSPLHF.

The chain employs TRBV10-1 and TRBJ2-3; TRBD1 aligns across 11 bases. Germline CDR1 reads WNHNN; CDR2 reads SYGVQD (reference sequence). The length of the CDR3 is 14 residues. V lost 6 bases and J lost 4; bases outside the gene matches: 3. The CDR3 reads CASRDRGLADTQYF. DNA of the CDR3: TGCGCCAGCAGGGACAGGGGGCTCGCAGATACGCAGTATTTT.

V usage is TRBV19 and J usage is TRBJ2-7, with 9 bases lining up with TRBD2. CDR3 size: 19 residues. Germline V gives CDR1 LNHDA, CDR2 SQIVND (reference sequence). V gave up 6 bases and J gave up 3 bases; unmatched junction bases: 21. The CDR3 nucleotides read TGTGCCAGTAGCAATAACAGGGGCAGAGCCGGGACTAGCAGCTACGAGCAGTACTTC. Translated, it gives CASSNNRGRAGTSSYEQYF.

V is TRBV11-2 and J is TRBJ1-1, with D perhaps TRBD1 (5 bases). The CDR3 is 14 amino acids. Germline V lookup: CDR1 SGHAT, CDR2 FQNNGV. V gave up 6 bases and J gave up 3 bases, with 14 bases separating them. The DNA for the CDR3 is TGTGCCAGCAGATTTGCAGGGAGGGACACTGAAGCTTTCTTT. It translates to CASRFAGRDTEAFF.

V usage is TRBV27 and J usage is TRBJ2-2; 14 bases are shared with TRBD2. The V and J ends lost 6 bases and 6 bases, in that order; junction bases with no gene match: 9. Germline CDR1 is MNHEY and CDR2 is SMNVEV (reference sequence). This CDR3 region has 17 residues. DNA for the CDR3: TGTGCCAGCAGGGGGACTAGCGGGAGAGTGGTTGCCGGGGAGCTGTTTTTT. This sequence encodes CASRGTSGRVVAGELFF.

The chain carries TRBV6-5 and TRBJ2-1; 10 positions agree with TRBD1. Germline trimming cut 5 bases from V and 3 bases from J; bases unmatched to any gene: 4. The CDR3 totals 15 residues. Germline V gene lookup returns CDR1 MNHEY and CDR2 SVGAGI. CDR3 DNA: TGTGCCAGCAGTCTGACAGGGGGCTACTACAATGAGCAGTTCTTC. It specifies CASSLTGGYYNEQFF.

The chain combines TRBV19 with TRBJ1-2, with 10 bases lining up with TRBD1. Germline lookup yields CDR1 LNHDA and CDR2 SQIVND (reference sequence). This CDR3 spans 14 amino acids. V dropped 7 bases and J dropped 6; count of bases not matched to a gene: 8. The CDR3 DNA follows: TGTGCCAGTACCGGGACAGGGGTCTACCATGGCTACACCTTC. Translating gives CASTGTGVYHGYTF.

This clone turned up a few times. The chain carries TRBV5-4 and TRBJ2-7; 10 bases align to TRBD2. J was trimmed by 5 bases and V by 4 bases; bases with no gene match: 12. This CDR3 spans 16 amino acids. CDR1 SGHNT and CDR2 YYREEE come from the germline V gene (reference sequence). CDR3 bases: TGTGCCAGCAGCCCACCTCCGGCTAGCGGGAGCCACGAGCAGTACTTC. It is translated as CASSPPPASGSHEQYF.

V and J are TRBV29-1 and TRBJ1-2; D gene uncertain. CDR3 size: 14 residues. CDR1 is SQVTM, CDR2 ANQGSEA, per germline. V dropped 0 bases and J dropped 4 bases, with 12 bases sitting between them. In DNA form, the CDR3 reads TGCAGCGTTGAAGATCTGACGGGAACCTATGGCTACACCTTC. Amino acids: CSVEDLTGTYGYTF.

This clone has only one observation. J is TRBJ1-3 and V is TRBV19, with D unresolved. V gave up 2 bases and J gave up 0 bases, with 11 bases separating them. Germline CDR1 LNHDA, CDR2 SQIVND (reference sequence). The CDR3 is made up of 16 amino acids. This CDR3 reads CASSITRANSGNTIYF. CDR3 nucleotides: TGTGCCAGTAGTATAACTAGGGCCAACTCTGGAAACACCATATATTTT.

There are a few counts of this clone. The CDR3 sequence is CASSLGLAGETQYF. The CDR3 nucleotides are TGTGCCAGCAGCTTAGGACTAGCGGGAGAGACCCAGTACTTC. J is TRBJ2-5 and V is TRBV7-9; 10 positions match TRBD2. J lost 4 bases, V lost 1 base, and 0 bases had no gene match. The CDR3 is 14 amino acids. From germline, CDR1 is SEHNR and CDR2 FQNEAQ (reference sequence). Full variable domain (outside the CDR3, taken from reference TRBV7-9 and TRBJ2-5): DTGVSQNPRHKITKRGQNVTFRCDPISEHNRLYWYRQTLGQGPEFLTYFQNEAQLEKSRLLSDRFSAERPKGSFSTLEIQRTEQGDSAMYLCASSLGLAGETQYFGPGTRLLVL.